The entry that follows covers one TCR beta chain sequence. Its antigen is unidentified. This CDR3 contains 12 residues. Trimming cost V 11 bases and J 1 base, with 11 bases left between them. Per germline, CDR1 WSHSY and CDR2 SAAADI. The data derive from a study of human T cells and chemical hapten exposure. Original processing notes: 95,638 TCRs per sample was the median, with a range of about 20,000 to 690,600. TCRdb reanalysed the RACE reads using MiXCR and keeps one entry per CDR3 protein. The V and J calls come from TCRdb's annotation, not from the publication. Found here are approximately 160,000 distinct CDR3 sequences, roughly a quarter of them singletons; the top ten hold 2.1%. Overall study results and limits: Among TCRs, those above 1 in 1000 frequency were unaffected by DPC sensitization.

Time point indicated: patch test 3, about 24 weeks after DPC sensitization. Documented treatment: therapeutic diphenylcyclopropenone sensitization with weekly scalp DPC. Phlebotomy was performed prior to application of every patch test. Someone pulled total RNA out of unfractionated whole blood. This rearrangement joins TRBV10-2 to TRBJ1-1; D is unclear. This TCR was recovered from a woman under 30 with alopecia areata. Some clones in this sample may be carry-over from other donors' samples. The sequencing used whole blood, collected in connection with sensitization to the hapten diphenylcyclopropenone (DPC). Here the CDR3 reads CACLPENTEAFF. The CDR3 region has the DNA TGCGCCTGTCTGCCAGAGAACACTGAAGCTTTCTTT.